This TCR beta chain comes out of a study of CD8+ T cells in alopecia areata. There are 13 residues in the CDR3. Trimming left V 0 bases short and J 1 base short, with 6 bases between. Per the germline V gene, CDR1 is GTSNPN and CDR2 is SVGIG (reference sequence). About this clone: What it binds is unknown.

Reverse transcribed after extraction, RNA yielded cDNA as the sequencing template. Using immunoSEQ multiplex PCR, the repertoire was profiled, and TCRdb retains in-frame clones only, with some absent. The sample carries roughly 200,000 clones, more than 60% recorded once. General study points: Lesional scalp exceeded normal scalp in clonality, especially in alopecia totalis/universalis. When scalp samples are sequenced, resident alphabeta T cells of normal skin are also captured.

Alopecia areata patients provided lesional scalp punch biopsies and peripheral blood, both collected for the study. Separation by sorting yielded CD4+ and CD8+ T cells from PBMCs. The sequenced sample was CD4+ T cells sorted from blood, obtained at week 0. The rearrangement uses TRBV30 and TRBJ1-1; no clear D. The sequence came from a human donor with alopecia areata. DNA of the CDR3: TGTGCCTGGAGTGTTTACGGGAACACTGAAGCTTTCTTT. Its translation is CAWSVYGNTEAFF.